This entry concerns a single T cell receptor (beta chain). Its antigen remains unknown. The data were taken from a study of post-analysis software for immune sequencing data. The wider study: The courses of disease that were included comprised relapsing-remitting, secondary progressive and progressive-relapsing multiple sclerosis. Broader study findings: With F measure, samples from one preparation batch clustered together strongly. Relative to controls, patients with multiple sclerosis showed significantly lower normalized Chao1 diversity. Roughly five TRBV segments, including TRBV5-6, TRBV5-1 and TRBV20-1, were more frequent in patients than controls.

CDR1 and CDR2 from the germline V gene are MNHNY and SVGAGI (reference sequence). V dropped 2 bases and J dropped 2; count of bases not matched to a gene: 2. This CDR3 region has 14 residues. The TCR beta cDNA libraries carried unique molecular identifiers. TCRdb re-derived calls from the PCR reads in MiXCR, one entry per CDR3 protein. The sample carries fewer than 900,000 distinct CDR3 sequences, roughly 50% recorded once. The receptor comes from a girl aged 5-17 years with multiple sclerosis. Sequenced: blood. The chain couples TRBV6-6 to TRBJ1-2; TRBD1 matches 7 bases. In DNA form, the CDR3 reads TGTGCCAGCAGTTACCACAGGGGAAACTATGGCTACACCTTC. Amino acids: CASSYHRGNYGYTF.